This T cell receptor beta chain was documented in a study of CD8 T cells in ankylosing spondylitis. Notes on the study in general: Characteristic of ankylosing spondylitis blood, it appeared, was a TCR beta motif comprising eight highly homologous variants. A subset of motif variants has previously been described in the synovial fluid and blood of reactive arthritis.

The CDR3 has 17 amino acids. The V and J ends lost 7 bases and 1 base respectively, with 23 bases between them. Germline-derived CDR1 and CDR2 are MNHEY and SVGAGI. MiXCR was run by TCRdb on the 5' RACE reads, yielding one entry per CDR3 protein. The repertoire holds roughly 26,000 distinct CDR3 sequences, with approximately 13% as singletons. There are many counts of this clonotype. Antigen unknown. V usage is TRBV6-5 and J usage is TRBJ2-7, with D possibly matching TRBD1 (6 bases). The specimen sequenced was blood. The sequence was obtained from a male donor with ankylosing spondylitis or in good health (not recorded which). In DNA, the CDR3 is TGTGCCAGCAAAGTGGCGGCAGGGGTGTTGGAGTCCTACGAGCAGTACTTC. It specifies CASKVAAGVLESYEQYF.